This entry features one T cell receptor beta chain sequence. The antigen remains unidentified. The data derive from a study of graft-versus-host responses after intestinal transplantation. Across the whole study: The recipients all started with anti-thymocyte globulin induction and then took tacrolimus and steroids for about three years.

This table comes from immunoSEQ multiplex PCR, and its TCRdb copy is limited to in-frame clones, with some not included. The sample consists of more than 65,000 clones, over 70% of them appearing once. Study-wide results and caveats: There was an association between peak levels of circulating GvH clones and early post-transplant HvG declines.

The germline V gene encodes CDR1 LGHNA and CDR2 YNFKEQ. V lost 3 bases, J lost 1 base, and 6 bases stayed unmatched. The CDR3 extends over 17 amino acids. The starting material was unstimulated CD4+ T cells sorted from spleen or lymph node cells, obtained before transplant. The chain combines TRBV4-2 with TRBJ2-2, with TRBD1 identical over 9 bases. The clonotype comes from a human donor who was the organ donor for an intestinal transplant. In DNA form, the CDR3 reads TGTGCCAGCAGCCACGCGCCGGGACAGGGGAACACCGGGGAGCTGTTTTTT. Residues: CASSHAPGQGNTGELFF.